This record covers a single T cell receptor (beta chain). The sample originates from a study of blood T cell repertoires in COVID-19. Sequencing used immunoSEQ multiplex PCR; TCRdb keeps in-frame clones, though not all of them. Of fewer than 250,000 clones detected, roughly 85% appear once; the ten largest clones hold about 3.6%. Clinical history reported by participants formed the basis on which cohorts were assigned. The TCR comes from a woman aged 40 to 50 who had been exposed to COVID-19. Sample: PBMCs or T cells enriched from blood (not recorded which).

This CDR3 reads CASSLLTDPYEQYF. The DNA of the CDR3 is TGTGCCAGCAGCTTACTCACTGATCCCTACGAGCAGTACTTC. The chain links TRBV9 to TRBJ2-7; D is uncertain. CDR1 is SGDLS, CDR2 YYNGEE, per germline. This CDR3 comprises 14 residues. Trimming removed 4 bases at V and 2 bases at J, with 13 bases between. The complete variable domain, with remaining parts taken from reference TRBV9 and TRBJ2-7, reads DSGVTQTPKHLITATGQRVTLRCSPRSGDLSVYWYQQSLDQGLQFLIQYYNGEERAKGNILERFSAQQFPDLHSELNLSSLELGDSALYFCASSLLTDPYEQYFGPGTRLTVT.